This entry lists 5 T cell receptor beta chains sequenced from one sample in a study of radiotherapy plus CTLA-4 blockade in lung cancer (dated by TCRdb to the late 2010s). The library was built by means of the immunoSEQ multiplex PCR assay. TCRdb took this table from immuneACCESS and kept in-frame rearrangements with V and J called. Such tables lack part of the clones; where checked against another copy, unresolved V genes explain under half of the gap, and the rest is unexplained. Recorded for this sample are approximately 73,000 clones; around 86% of them occurred a single time. About 38% of the sample goes to the ten largest clones. The sequences come from peripheral blood, collected from a patient treated with radiotherapy plus ipilimumab. The receptors derive from a human donor with non-small cell lung cancer that progressed on radiotherapy plus ipilimumab.

The chain joins TRBV5-1 to TRBJ1-1; weak D call: TRBD1 (6 bases). Trimming removed 0 bases from V and 4 bases from J, with 10 bases in between. The germline V gene has CDR1 SGHRS and CDR2 YFSETQ. CDR3 length: 14 residues. CDR3 bases: TGCGCCAGCAGCTTGGAACAAGGGGGCACTGAAGCTTTCTTT. It translates to CASSLEQGGTEAFF.

This clone was seen a few times. The chain recombines TRBV7-3 with TRBJ2-1, with TRBD1 matching over 7 bases. The V and J ends lost 5 bases and 0 bases, in that order; junction bases with no gene match: 10. CDR1 and CDR2 (germline): SGHTA, FQGTGA. The CDR3 has 17 residues. CDR3 protein: CASSNRDSASSYNEQFF. CDR3 DNA: TGTGCCAGCAGCAATAGGGACAGCGCGAGCTCCTACAATGAGCAGTTCTTC.

This chain links TRBV10-1 with TRBJ2-2; tentatively, D is TRBD2 (5 bases). Trimming removed 6 bases from V and 6 bases from J, with 11 bases in between. The CDR3 is 13 residues long. CDR1 is WNHNN and CDR2 is SYGVQD in the germline V gene (reference sequence). CDR3 DNA sequence: TGCGCCAGCAGCCTGAGGGTCTCCGGGGAGCTGTTTTTT. Translating gives CASSLRVSGELFF.

The chain combines TRBV7-9 with TRBJ2-5; the D gene is possibly TRBD2 (7 bases). The CDR3 has 15 amino acids. Germline CDR1 is SEHNR and CDR2 is FQNEAQ (reference sequence). V was cut by 1 base and J by 1 base, with 10 bases left in between. The CDR3 bases are TGTGCCAGCAGCTTAGATGGGGGGGCCCAAGAGACCCAGTACTTC. Its translation: CASSLDGGAQETQYF.

V and J are TRBV7-9 and TRBJ2-2; 7 bases fit TRBD1. The V segment lost 4 bases and the J segment 8 bases; nucleotides outside the gene matches: 10. The length of the CDR3 is 15 residues. Germline CDR1 SEHNR, CDR2 FQNEAQ (reference sequence). In DNA, the CDR3 is TGTGCCAGCAGCTACCCGGACAGGTCGGGAGGGGAGCTGTTTTTT. This gives the protein CASSYPDRSGGELFF.